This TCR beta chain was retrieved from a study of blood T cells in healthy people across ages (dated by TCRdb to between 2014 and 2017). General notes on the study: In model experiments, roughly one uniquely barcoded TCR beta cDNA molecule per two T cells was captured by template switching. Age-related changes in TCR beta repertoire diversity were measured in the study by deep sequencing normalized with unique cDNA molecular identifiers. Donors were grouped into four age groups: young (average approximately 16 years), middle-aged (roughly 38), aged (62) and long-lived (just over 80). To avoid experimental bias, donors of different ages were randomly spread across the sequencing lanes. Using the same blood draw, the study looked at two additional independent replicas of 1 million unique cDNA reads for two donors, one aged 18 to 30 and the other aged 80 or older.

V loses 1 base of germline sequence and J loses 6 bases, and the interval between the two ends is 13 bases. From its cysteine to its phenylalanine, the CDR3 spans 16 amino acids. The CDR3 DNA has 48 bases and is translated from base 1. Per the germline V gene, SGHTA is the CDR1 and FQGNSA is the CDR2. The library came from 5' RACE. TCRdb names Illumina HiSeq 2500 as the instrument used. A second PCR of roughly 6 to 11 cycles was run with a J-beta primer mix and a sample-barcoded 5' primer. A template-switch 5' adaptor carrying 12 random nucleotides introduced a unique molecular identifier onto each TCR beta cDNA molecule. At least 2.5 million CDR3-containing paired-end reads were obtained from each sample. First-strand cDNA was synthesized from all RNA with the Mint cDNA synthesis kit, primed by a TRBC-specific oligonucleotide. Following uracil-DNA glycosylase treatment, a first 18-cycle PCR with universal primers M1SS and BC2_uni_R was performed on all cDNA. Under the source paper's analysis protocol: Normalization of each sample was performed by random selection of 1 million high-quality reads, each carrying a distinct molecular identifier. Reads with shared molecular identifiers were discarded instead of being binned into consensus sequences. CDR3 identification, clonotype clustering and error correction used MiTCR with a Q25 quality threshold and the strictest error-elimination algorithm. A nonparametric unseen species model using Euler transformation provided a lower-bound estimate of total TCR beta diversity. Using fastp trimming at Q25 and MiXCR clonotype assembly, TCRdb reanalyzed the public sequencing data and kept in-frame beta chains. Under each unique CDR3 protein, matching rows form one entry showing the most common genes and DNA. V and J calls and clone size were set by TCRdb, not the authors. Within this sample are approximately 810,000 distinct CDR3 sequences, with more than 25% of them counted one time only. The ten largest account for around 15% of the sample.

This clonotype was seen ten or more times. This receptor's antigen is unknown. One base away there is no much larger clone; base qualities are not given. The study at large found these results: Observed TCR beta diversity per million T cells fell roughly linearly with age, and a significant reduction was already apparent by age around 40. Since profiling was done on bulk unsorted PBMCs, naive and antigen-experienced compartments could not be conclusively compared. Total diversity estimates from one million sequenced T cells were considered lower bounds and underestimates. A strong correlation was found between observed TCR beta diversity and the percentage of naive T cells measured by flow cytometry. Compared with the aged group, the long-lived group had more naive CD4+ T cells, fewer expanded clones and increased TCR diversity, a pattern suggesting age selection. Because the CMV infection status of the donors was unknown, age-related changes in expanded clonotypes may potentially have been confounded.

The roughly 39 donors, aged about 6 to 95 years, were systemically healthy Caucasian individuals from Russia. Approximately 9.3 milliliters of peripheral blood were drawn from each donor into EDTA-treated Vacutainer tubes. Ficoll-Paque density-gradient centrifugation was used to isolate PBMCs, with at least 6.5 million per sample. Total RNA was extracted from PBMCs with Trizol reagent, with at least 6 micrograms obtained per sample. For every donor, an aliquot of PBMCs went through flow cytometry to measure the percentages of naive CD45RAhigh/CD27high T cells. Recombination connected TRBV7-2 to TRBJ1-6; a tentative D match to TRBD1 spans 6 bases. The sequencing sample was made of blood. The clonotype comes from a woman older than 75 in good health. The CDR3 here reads CASSLVLGALNSPLHF. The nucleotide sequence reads TGTGCCAGCAGCTTAGTTCTGGGGGCGCTTAATTCACCCCTCCACTTT.